This is a list of T cell receptor beta chains from one sample in a study of glioma-infiltrating T cells. TCRdb reprocessed the multiplex PCR reads with MiXCR, giving one entry per CDR3 protein. Here the sample spans 100,000 to 150,000 distinct CDR3 sequences, 24% being singletons. Sequencing was carried out using glioma tissue, nonneoplastic brain tissue, or PBMCs (not recorded which). These receptors all come from a human donor with low-grade glioma or glioblastoma, undergoing nonglioma brain surgery, or in good health (not recorded which). Both conserved end residues are part of each CDR3. Each record gives: V gene, J gene, D gene, clone size, CDR3 length, CDR3 DNA, CDR3 protein. A D gene is named only where the DNA matches it firmly. Size is omitted from some rows. Given values are once, few, many or a class for expanded clones.

TRBV15	TRBJ2-3	.	.	14	TGTGCCACCAGCCCCCTGGGCCAGCCAGATACGCAGTATTTT	CATSPLGQPDTQYF
TRBV28	TRBJ2-3	.	many	12	TGTGCCAGCAGGACTATTCCTCATACGCAGTATTTT	CASRTIPHTQYF
TRBV7-2	TRBJ2-3	.	.	19	TGTGCCAGCAGCGGGTGGGGACTTGCGAAGGCTCCTAGCACAGATACGCAGTATTTT	CASSGWGLAKAPSTDTQYF
TRBV25-1	TRBJ1-2	.	many	12	TGTGCCAGCAGGGAAGACATCCTTGGCTACACCTTC	CASREDILGYTF
TRBV6-6	TRBJ2-3	.	.	12	TGTGCCAGCAGTGAGGTAGGAGATACGCAGTATTTT	CASSEVGDTQYF
TRBV28	TRBJ2-3	TRBD1	few	16	TGTGCCAGCAGTTTGGCGGGACAGGGGCCAAGAGATACGCAGTATTTT	CASSLAGQGPRDTQYF
TRBV20-1	TRBJ1-1	.	.	16	TGCAGTGCTAGAGATCTTGGAGGGGGAATGAACACTGAAGCTTTCTTT	CSARDLGGGMNTEAFF
TRBV6-4	TRBJ1-6	TRBD1	.	15	TGTGCCAGCAGCGGGACAGCCTCCTATAATTCACCCCTCCACTTT	CASSGTASYNSPLHF
TRBV20-1	TRBJ1-1	.	many	16	TGCAGTGCCGCTAGGCTCCGGGATCCCATGAACACTGAAGCTTTCTTT	CSAARLRDPMNTEAFF
TRBV6-1	TRBJ2-2	TRBD1	few	14	TGTGCCAGCAGACCAACAGGGGGCTTTGGGGAGCTGTTTTTT	CASRPTGGFGELFF
TRBV3-1	TRBJ2-2	.	few	11	TGTGCCAGCAGGCTTCAGGGGGAGCTGTTTTTT	CASRLQGELFF
TRBV28	TRBJ2-5	.	few	12	TGTGCCAGCCACGGAGGGTGGGAGACCCAGTACTTC	CASHGGWETQYF
TRBV14	TRBJ2-1	.	many	13	TGTGCCAGCAGCCCCCAGGGGTTTGATGAGCAGTTCTTC	CASSPQGFDEQFF
TRBV7-2	TRBJ1-1	TRBD1	few	17	TGTGCCAGCAGCTTCTCCCCGGGGACAGGGAGGGGAACTGAAGCTTTCTTT	CASSFSPGTGRGTEAFF
TRBV6-1	TRBJ1-4	.	.	17	TGTGCCAGCACCCTACCGCTCTTGGGGAGGGGCGAAGAAAAACTGTTTTTT	CASTLPLLGRGEEKLFF
TRBV7-8	TRBJ2-3	.	.	13	TGTGCCAGCAGCTTAAGTGAGCTAGATACGCAGTATTTT	CASSLSELDTQYF
TRBV15	TRBJ2-5	TRBD2	.	17	TGTGCCACCAGCACCCCGATGGGACTAGCGGTCCAAGAGACCCAGTACTTC	CATSTPMGLAVQETQYF
TRBV4-1	TRBJ1-5	.	many	15	TGCGCCAGCAGCCAGGGGCGTGGGGGGGATCAGCCCCAGCATTTT	CASSQGRGGDQPQHF